A selection of T cell receptor beta chains follows, all from one sample in a study of blood T cell repertoires in COVID-19. TCRdb's table, derived via immunoSEQ multiplex PCR, lists solely in-frame clones and lacks some. This table holds 80,000 to 100,000 clones, around 67% found once. Specimen: peripheral blood. The receptors derive from a man between 65 and 79 years old with COVID-19, enrolled during active disease. Each CDR3 is given with its conserved first and last residue. The order of the fields is D gene, J gene, V gene, CDR3 length, clone size, CDR3 DNA, CDR3 protein. A D gene is named only where the DNA matches it firmly. Rows give clone size only sometimes, using once, few, many, or a class for an expanded clone.

>TRBD1|TRBJ1-1|TRBV7-9|13|-
TGTGCCAGCAGCTTAGGACAGGGTATTGAAGCTTTCTTT
CASSLGQGIEAFF
>-|TRBJ1-2|TRBV3-1/TRBV3-2|14|-
TGTGCCAGCAGCCGAACAGGGAATAACTATGGCTACACCTTC
CASSRTGNNYGYTF
>-|TRBJ2-3|TRBV7-3|16|-
TGTGCCAGCAGCCCCCCCGGTCGAGGGAGCACAGATACGCAGTATTTT
CASSPPGRGSTDTQYF
>TRBD2|TRBJ2-1|TRBV18|15|-
TGTGCCACCTTTGCGGGGGTTGCTAGCTATTATGAGCAGTTCTTC
CATFAGVASYYEQFF
>TRBD1|TRBJ2-7|TRBV10-3|17|-
TGTGCCATCACCTCGGGGGGGACAGGGGCAAGCCCCTACGAGCAGTACTTC
CAITSGGTGASPYEQYF
>-|TRBJ2-3|TRBV6-5|16|few
TGTGCCAGCAGTTACTCGCCCAGCGGGAGCACAGATACGCAGTATTTT
CASSYSPSGSTDTQYF
>TRBD1|TRBJ2-5|TRBV5-6|15|few
TGTGCCAGCAGCGTATCACAGGGGGTGGGAGAGACCCAGTACTTC
CASSVSQGVGETQYF
>TRBD2|TRBJ2-7|TRBV7-2|15|few
TGTGCCAGCAGCCTTACAAGCGGGAGGTCCTACGAGCAGTACTTC
CASSLTSGRSYEQYF
>TRBD2|TRBJ2-7|TRBV9|14|few
TGTGCCAGCAGCGCGGGACTAGCGATCTACGAGCAGTACTTC
CASSAGLAIYEQYF
>-|TRBJ1-5|TRBV7-3|13|few
TGTGCCAGCAGCTTAGCGGTGGCTCAGCCCCAGCATTTT
CASSLAVAQPQHF
>-|TRBJ1-2|TRBV2|16|-
TGTGCCAGCAGTGTCGGTAGGGAGGCCCTCTACTATGGCTACACCTTC
CASSVGREALYYGYTF
>TRBD1|TRBJ2-1|TRBV28|13|once
TGTGCCAGCAGTTTAGGGACAGGAGGTGGGCAGTTCTTC
CASSLGTGGGQFF
>TRBD2|TRBJ2-6|TRBV30|20|-
TGTGCCTGGAGTTCGGGGACTAGCGGGAAACTACACTCTGGGGCCAACGTCCTGACTTTC
CAWSSGTSGKLHSGANVLTF
>TRBD1|TRBJ1-2|TRBV11-2|15|-
TGTGCCAGCAGCTTGGGTTACGGGACAGTGTTAGGCTACACCTTC
CASSLGYGTVLGYTF
>-|TRBJ2-1|TRBV7-3|15|-
TGTGCCAGCAGCACCCGGGTAGCGGCCGCAAATGAGCAGTTCTTC
CASSTRVAAANEQFF
>-|TRBJ1-2|TRBV28|13|-
TGTGCCAGCAGCCGTAGGGGAGGAGGTGGCTACACCTTC
CASSRRGGGGYTF
>TRBD1|TRBJ1-1|TRBV19|14|-
TGTGCCAGTGTCGACAGGGGGCGCGACACTGAAGCTTTCTTT
CASVDRGRDTEAFF
>TRBD1|TRBJ1-1|TRBV5-8|14|-
TGTGCCAGCGGACAGGATAATTGGAACACTGAAGCTTTCTTT
CASGQDNWNTEAFF
>-|TRBJ1-1|TRBV12-3/TRBV12-4|12|-
TGTGCCAGCAGTTTTGGTCCGGGTGAAGCTTTCTTT
CASSFGPGEAFF
>TRBD2|TRBJ2-1|TRBV28|15|-
TGTGCCAGCAGGCTAGCGGGAGTTAACTACAATGAGCAGTTCTTC
CASRLAGVNYNEQFF
>TRBD1|TRBJ2-7|TRBV29-1|17|-
TGCAGCGTTGCCGGGAGACGAAAGAGGGACAGGGGTTACGAGCAGTACTTC
CSVAGRRKRDRGYEQYF
>-|TRBJ1-2|TRBV5-1|14|few
TGCGCCAGCAGCCCGGCGGTCGGGAGCTATGGCTACACCTTC
CASSPAVGSYGYTF
>TRBD2|TRBJ2-3|TRBV7-2|15|-
TGTGCCAGCAGCTTATTGGGGTCGGGGGGAGATACGCAGTATTTT
CASSLLGSGGDTQYF
>-|TRBJ2-1|TRBV7-8|15|-
TGTGCCAGCAGCTTGTGGGACTCTACCTACAATGAGCAGTTCTTC
CASSLWDSTYNEQFF
>-|TRBJ2-1|TRBV3-1/TRBV3-2|17|once
TGTGCCAGCAGCACTCGAGAAATTCCCCTCTCCTACAATGAGCAGTTCTTC
CASSTREIPLSYNEQFF
>-|TRBJ2-7|TRBV6-5|14|once
TGTGCCAGCAGTTACTGGGGCGGAGACTACGAGCAGTACTTC
CASSYWGGDYEQYF
>-|TRBJ2-1|TRBV6-2/TRBV6-3|13|-
TGTGCCAGCAGTTTAGCGGAATACAATGAGCAGTTCTTC
CASSLAEYNEQFF
>TRBD2|TRBJ2-7|TRBV28|18|-
TGTGCCAGCAGGGGACAGAGGACTAGCGGGAGTGCCTCCTACGAGCAGTACTTC
CASRGQRTSGSASYEQYF
>TRBD1|TRBJ1-1|TRBV19|15|-
TGTGCCAGTAGCCGAACCGACAGGGAGAACACTGAAGCTTTCTTT
CASSRTDRENTEAFF
>TRBD1|TRBJ1-5|TRBV7-2|14|-
TGTGCCAGCAGCACAGGGGGTTACAATCAGCCCCAGCATTTT
CASSTGGYNQPQHF
>-|TRBJ1-6|TRBV30|11|few
TGTGCCTGGAGTGCCTACTCAGAGCAGGTCTTT
CAWSAYSEQVF
>-|TRBJ2-2|TRBV5-4|15|-
TGTGCCAGCAGCTTAGGGCAGGGGTACACCGGGGAGCTGTTTTTT
CASSLGQGYTGELFF
>TRBD2|TRBJ2-2|TRBV4-1|15|-
TGCGCCAGCAGCCAAGGACTAGCTGGCACCGGGGAGCTGTTTTTT
CASSQGLAGTGELFF
>TRBD2|TRBJ2-1|TRBV19|14|few
TGTGCCAGTAGCGTGACGGGAGGGGTGAATGAGCAGTTCTTC
CASSVTGGVNEQFF
>-|TRBJ2-1|TRBV28|14|-
TGTGCCAGCAAGGATGGGCAGACCTACAATGAGCAGTTCTTC
CASKDGQTYNEQFF
>TRBD2|TRBJ2-3|TRBV11-3|16|-
TGTGCCAGCAGCTGGTCCCTAGCGGGAGGGATAGATACGCAGTATTTT
CASSWSLAGGIDTQYF
>TRBD1|TRBJ2-7|TRBV6-1|17|-
TGTGCCAGCAGTGCAACTGGACAGGGGTTCCTCTCCTACGAGCAGTACTTC
CASSATGQGFLSYEQYF
>-|TRBJ2-2|TRBV6-1|15|-
TGTGCCAGCAGTGAAGTCAGGGCCGGCACCGGGGAGCTGTTTTTT
CASSEVRAGTGELFF
>TRBD2|TRBJ2-1|TRBV11-3|17|-
TGTGCCAGCAGCTTAGGTCTGCTAGCGGGTTCCTACAATGAGCAGTTCTTC
CASSLGLLAGSYNEQFF
>TRBD2|TRBJ2-5|TRBV9|15|once
TGTGCCAGCAGCGCAAGCGGGACCCGGGGGGAGACCCAGTACTTC
CASSASGTRGETQYF
>TRBD1|TRBJ2-3|TRBV6-2/TRBV6-3|15|-
TGTGCCAGCAGTCCACAGGGGTCGAGCACAGATACGCAGTATTTT
CASSPQGSSTDTQYF
>TRBD1|TRBJ1-5|TRBV15|16|few
TGTGCCACCAGCAGACTGGGACAGGGTGGCAATCAGCCCCAGCATTTT
CATSRLGQGGNQPQHF
>TRBD1|TRBJ2-7|TRBV5-1|14|-
TGCGCCAGCAGCTTGACAGGGGGGCCTACGGTGCAGTACTTC
CASSLTGGPTVQYF
>-|TRBJ2-7|TRBV7-2|13|-
TGTGCCAGCAGCTTGACGATAAACAGCCGGCAGTACTTC
CASSLTINSRQYF
>TRBD2|TRBJ2-5|TRBV3-1/TRBV3-2|16|-
TGTGCCAGCAGCCAAGACCAGCGGGAAAGTCAAGAGACCCAGTACTTC
CASSQDQRESQETQYF
>-|TRBJ2-5|TRBV18|16|-
TGTGCCAGCTCGCCAAGACAGGTTACAATCCAAGAGACCCAGTACTTC
CASSPRQVTIQETQYF
>-|TRBJ2-5|TRBV25-1|15|-
TGTGCCAGCAGTGAATTAAAGCCAGGCCAAGAGACCCAGTACTTC
CASSELKPGQETQYF
>TRBD1|TRBJ1-2|TRBV19|14|few
TGTGCCAGTAGTGGGACAGGACCGATCTATGGCTACACCTTC
CASSGTGPIYGYTF
>-|TRBJ1-1|TRBV3-1/TRBV3-2|15|-
TGTGCCAGCAGCCAGGGTTGGACAGTCAACACTGAAGCTTTCTTT
CASSQGWTVNTEAFF
>TRBD2|TRBJ2-1|TRBV6-2/TRBV6-3|15|-
TGTGCCAGCAGTTCACTAGCGGGAGCGTACAATGAGCAGTTCTTC
CASSSLAGAYNEQFF
>-|TRBJ1-4|TRBV7-2|16|few
TGTGCCAGCAGCCCCTTCGTTGCGGGGACTAATGAAAAACTGTTTTTT
CASSPFVAGTNEKLFF
>-|TRBJ1-4|TRBV7-9|15|-
TGTGCCAGCAGCCCTACAGGAACAACTAATGAAAAACTGTTTTTT
CASSPTGTTNEKLFF
>-|TRBJ2-2|TRBV7-2|15|-
TGTGCCAGCAGCTTAGGAGGGAGCTACACCGGGGAGCTGTTTTTT
CASSLGGSYTGELFF
>-|TRBJ2-3|TRBV7-2|12|once
TGTGCCAGCAGCTTAACTGGAGATACGCAGTATTTT
CASSLTGDTQYF
>-|TRBJ1-1|TRBV27|12|-
TGTGCCAGCAGTCCCGGGGGGCCTGAAGCTTTCTTT
CASSPGGPEAFF